The 8 T cell receptor beta chains listed next were all sequenced from one sample in a study of regulatory T cells in long-lasting Graves disease. Through Arm-PCR of CDR3 regions and iRepertoire HTBI primers, TCR beta libraries were built. TCRdb re-derived calls from the multiplex PCR reads in MiXCR, one entry per CDR3 protein. This table has about 540,000 distinct CDR3 sequences, about 13% appearing once. As to time point: newly diagnosed GD, antithyroid drugs for less than 3 months. After RNA was extracted from PBMCs, the TCR library was made from it. The same data also went into a second study, on T cells in Graves' hyperthyroidism and ophthalmopathy.

Source: peripheral blood mononuclear cells (PBMCs), taken at new diagnosis, from a patient treated with antithyroid drugs. The origin of the receptors is a man under 40 with Graves disease.

The sample holds many counts of this clonotype. The rearrangement links TRBV11-1 to TRBJ1-1; 9 positions agree with TRBD1. V was pared by 4 bases and J by 5 bases, with 8 bases of the junction left unmatched. The CDR3 contains 15 residues. Germline values: CDR1 SGHAT, CDR2 FQDESV (reference sequence). CDR3: CASSYLQGAGTEAFF. The DNA for the CDR3 is TGTGCCAGCAGCTACCTACAGGGGGCAGGGACTGAAGCTTTCTTT.

In this sample, this clonotype turned up many times. The rearrangement joins TRBV12-5 to TRBJ2-5; 8 bases line up with TRBD2. This CDR3 region has 14 residues. Germline V CDR1 and CDR2: LGHNT, FRNRAP. V shed 2 bases, J shed 6 bases, and the junction held 5 bases outside the gene matches. CDR3 coding DNA: TGTGCTAGTGGTTTGCGGGAGGGCCGTCAGACCCAGTACTTC. Translated, it gives CASGLREGRQTQYF.

This clonotype was seen only a few times. A much larger clone is a single base away; this may be a read error. The V and J genes are TRBV29-1 and TRBJ2-5, with unresolved D. Germline V CDR1 and CDR2: SQVTM, ANQGSEA. This CDR3 spans 12 amino acids. The CDR3 nucleotides read TGCACCGTCCGGATTAGTGGGGAGACCCAGTACTTC. Protein sequence: CTVRISGETQYF. The whole variable domain, filled in from reference TRBV29-1 and TRBJ2-5, reads SAVISQKPSRDICQRGTSLTIQCQVDSQVTMMFWYRQQPGQSLTLIATANQGSEATYESGFVIDKFPISRPNLTFSTLTVSNMSPEDSSIYLCTVRISGETQYFGPGTRLLVL.

In its sample, this clonotype was seen a few times. Just one base apart from a much larger clone, this may be a read error. The J gene is TRBJ2-1, the V gene TRBV2; TRBD2 aligns across 9 bases. Germline trimming cut 10 bases from V and 6 bases from J; bases unmatched to any gene: 13. Per the germline V gene, CDR1 is SNHLY and CDR2 is FYNNEI. The CDR3 is made up of 15 amino acids. In DNA form, the CDR3 reads TGTGCCACCCGAGCATCGGGACTAGCAAGCAATGAGCAGTTCTTC. It yields the protein CATRASGLASNEQFF.

CDR3 nucleotide sequence: TGTGCCACCTCCCCCGAGGTGGGGCCCTATGGCTACACCTTC. Translating it yields CATSPEVGPYGYTF. J is TRBJ1-2 and V is TRBV19; TRBD1 might be the D (5 bases). The germline V gene has CDR1 LNHDA and CDR2 SQIVND (reference sequence). The CDR3 runs to 14 residues. V was cut by 10 bases and J by 4 bases, with 19 bases left in between.

The gene calls are TRBV27 and TRBJ2-1; 12 positions match TRBD2. The CDR3 has 14 residues. Losses at the gene ends were 5 bases for V and 9 bases for J; bases not matched to a gene: 5. Germline V lookup: CDR1 MNHEY, CDR2 SMNVEV (reference sequence). CDR3 region: CASSGPGLAGEQFF. The CDR3 coding sequence is TGTGCCAGCAGTGGCCCGGGACTAGCGGGTGAGCAGTTCTTC.

Comment on this clonotype: A much larger clone differs by one base, so this may be a read error. This chain uses TRBV7-8 with TRBJ1-1; D is unresolved. The CDR3 has 14 amino acids. Looked up from germline, CDR1 is SGHVS and CDR2 is FQNEAQ. V lost 0 bases and J lost 5, with 10 bases in between. This chain's CDR3 is CASSLAGPKTEAFF. DNA for the CDR3: TGTGCCAGCAGCTTAGCCGGACCGAAGACTGAAGCTTTCTTT. Full variable domain (outside the CDR3, taken from reference TRBV7-8 and TRBJ1-1): GAGVSQSPRYKVAKRGQDVALRCDPISGHVSLFWYQQALGQGPEFLTYFQNEAQLDKSGLPSDRFFAERPEGSVSTLKIQRTQQEDSAVYLCASSLAGPKTEAFFGQGTRLTVV.

In its sample, this clonotype was seen many times. V usage is TRBV20-1 and J usage is TRBJ2-7; D is possibly TRBD1 (6 bases). Trimming pared 5 bases from V and 0 bases from J, leaving 17 bases between. From germline, CDR1 is DFQATT and CDR2 SNEGSKA (reference sequence). The CDR3 contains 15 residues. CDR3 region: CSAQSPRTASYEQYF. In DNA, the CDR3 is TGCAGTGCTCAAAGTCCCCGGACAGCCTCCTACGAGCAGTACTTC.